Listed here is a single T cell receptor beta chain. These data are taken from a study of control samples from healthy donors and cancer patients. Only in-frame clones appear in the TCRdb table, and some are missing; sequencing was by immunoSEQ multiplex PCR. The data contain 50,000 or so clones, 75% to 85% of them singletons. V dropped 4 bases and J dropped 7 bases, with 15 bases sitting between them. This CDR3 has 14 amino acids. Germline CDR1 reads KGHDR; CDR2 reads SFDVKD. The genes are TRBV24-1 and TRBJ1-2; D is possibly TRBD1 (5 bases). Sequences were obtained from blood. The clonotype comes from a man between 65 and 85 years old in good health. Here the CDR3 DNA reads TGTGCCACCAGTGACGCACGAGGGGTAGGTGGCTACACCTTC. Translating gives CATSDARGVGGYTF.